This TCR beta chain was obtained from a study of vaccination and CD4 T cells after COVID-19. This clonotype showed up just a few times. No antigen is known for it. Once obtained from cultured CD4+ T cells, the DNA was sequenced using the Oncomine TCR Beta short-read assay. TCRdb used MiXCR to reprocess the PCR reads, holding one entry per CDR3 protein. The sample consists of 15,000 to 16,000 distinct CDR3 sequences, more than 45% of them appearing once. The sample's treatment: roughly 10-day PBMC culture with coronavirus spike peptide pools or control peptides (ViraFEST assay). The clonotype originates from a human donor who had recovered from COVID-19. The specimen was CD4+ T cells from blood, cultured in vitro.

The CDR3 coding sequence is TGTGCCAGCAGTTTAAGACAGGCGAATCAGCCCCAGCATTTT. Its protein product is CASSLRQANQPQHF. The V gene is TRBV28, the J gene TRBJ1-5; TRBD1 is a possible D gene (6 bases). This CDR3 has 14 residues. Germline CDR1 MDHEN, CDR2 SYDVKM. The germline V and J ends were trimmed by 2 bases and 4 bases, with 9 bases remaining between them.